This entry lists 29 T cell receptor beta chains sequenced from one sample in a study of beta chain features in type 1 diabetes. The entirety of the isolated RNA underwent reverse transcription, so expressed TCRB transcripts were sequenced. Clones were read by immunoSEQ multiplex PCR, and TCRdb kept only the in-frame ones, dropping some. This table holds more than 250,000 clones, about 23% found once. Whole-study results and caveats: All four CD4+ subsets from Type 1 diabetes patients carried moderately but significantly shorter TCRB CDR3s.

These receptors' antigens are unknown. The source material was naive CD4+ T cells from blood. These receptor sequences come from a woman under 40 with type 1 diabetes.

The chain couples TRBV27 to TRBJ2-5; 9 nucleotides align to TRBD1. The CDR3 runs 13 residues. Unmatched junction bases numbered 4, after V lost 6 bases and J lost 5 bases. Germline CDR1 and CDR2: MNHEY and SMNVEV (reference sequence). The CDR3 sequence is CASRGQGGETQYF. CDR3 DNA: TGTGCCAGCAGGGGACAGGGAGGGGAGACCCAGTACTTC.

This chain uses TRBV10-3 with TRBJ1-1; D is unclear. Deletions cut 6 bases from V and 1 base from J, with 12 bases between. CDR1 and CDR2 (germline): ENHRY, SYGVKD. CDR3 size: 14 residues. CDR3 amino acids: CAIRSWAQNTEAFF. The CDR3 nucleotides are TGTGCCATCAGAAGTTGGGCCCAGAACACTGAAGCTTTCTTT.

This clone was recorded a few times. The genes are TRBV5-1 and TRBJ1-2; no reliable D call. Germline-derived CDR1 and CDR2 are SGHRS and YFSETQ. Trimming stripped 0 bases from V and 3 bases from J, with 9 bases between. The CDR3 spans 14 residues. The CDR3 region is CASSLEQTYYGYTF. CDR3 bases: TGCGCCAGCAGCTTGGAACAGACGTACTATGGCTACACCTTC.

There are a few counts of this clone. The chain is built from TRBV29-1 and TRBJ1-1; TRBD1 matches 7 bases. The ends lost 3 bases at V and 2 bases at J; junction bases unmatched: 6. This CDR3 comprises 14 residues. Germline V CDR1 and CDR2: SQVTM, ANQGSEA. The CDR3 DNA is TGCAGCGTTGATGGGACAGCTCTAAACACTGAAGCTTTCTTT. Protein: CSVDGTALNTEAFF.

This clone has more than one count but fewer than ten. The chain combines TRBV30 with TRBJ1-1; TRBD1 agrees at 8 bases. Trimming at V came to 7 bases and at J to 8 bases, leaving 18 bases not matched to a gene. The CDR3 totals 15 residues. Per the germline V gene, CDR1 is GTSNPN and CDR2 is SVGIG (reference sequence). The CDR3 DNA follows: TGTGCCTACTCGGACAGGGTGTTGCGTTCTACGGAAGCTTTCTTT. It specifies CAYSDRVLRSTEAFF.

The chain has TRBV29-1 and TRBJ2-3; a weak D match, TRBD2 (5 bases). Germline CDR1 is SQVTM and CDR2 is ANQGSEA. The CDR3 loop spans 16 amino acids. V lost 3 bases and J lost 3, with 19 bases in between. The CDR3 coding sequence is TGCAGCGTTGACCCCGCGAATGGCCCGGGGACAGATACGCAGTATTTT. It specifies CSVDPANGPGTDTQYF.

V is TRBV19 and J is TRBJ2-5, with a weak D call TRBD1 (6 bases). The CDR3 is made up of 13 amino acids. The ends were cut back, 4 bases at V and 6 bases at J, with 12 bases in the middle. In germline, CDR1 is LNHDA, CDR2 SQIVND (reference sequence). The CDR3 nucleotides read TGTGCCAGTAGTACTTGGACAGCCAAGACCCAGTACTTC. It translates to CASSTWTAKTQYF.

This clone was observed a handful of times. V gene TRBV4-1 combines with J gene TRBJ2-7; 8 nucleotides agree with TRBD2. Germline values: CDR1 MGHRA, CDR2 YSYEKL. There are 14 residues in the CDR3. The ends lost 8 bases at V and 2 bases at J; junction bases unmatched: 8. The CDR3 region has the DNA TGCGCCAGCCAAGAGACCGGGGGGGCCTACGAGCAGTACTTC. It yields the protein CASQETGGAYEQYF.

In its sample, this clone was seen a few times. The chain carries TRBV7-3 and TRBJ2-1; D possibly corresponds to TRBD1 (5 bases). V lost 1 base to trimming and J lost 8 bases, with 12 bases between them. This CDR3 spans 14 amino acids. The germline V gene has CDR1 SGHTA and CDR2 FQGTGA. The DNA of the CDR3 is TGTGCCAGCAGCTTAATGGCTATAGGGGATGAGCAGTTCTTC. Translation: CASSLMAIGDEQFF. Full variable domain (missing parts from reference TRBV7-3 and TRBJ2-1): GAGVSQTPSNKVTEKGKYVELRCDPISGHTALYWYRQSLGQGPEFLIYFQGTGAADDSGLPNDRFFAVRPEGSVSTLKIQRTERGDSAVYLCASSLMAIGDEQFFGPGTRLTVL.

The rearrangement joins TRBV15 to TRBJ2-7; 11 bases align to TRBD2. The CDR3 runs 14 residues. V was clipped by 8 bases and J by 7 bases; unmatched bases: 10. Looked up from germline, CDR1 is LNHNV and CDR2 is YYDKDF (reference sequence). CDR3 sequence (DNA): TGTGCCACCGAAACTACTAGCGGGAGTAGGGAGCAGTACTTC. Its translation is CATETTSGSREQYF. The variable domain in full, with the rest retrieved from reference TRBV15 and TRBJ2-7, is DAMVIQNPRYQVTQFGKPVTLSCSQTLNHNVMYWYQQKSSQAPKLLFHYYDKDFNNEADTPDNFQSRRPNTSFCFLDIRSPGLGDTAMYLCATETTSGSREQYFGPGTRLTVT.

This clone turned up a few times. The chain's CDR3 is CASRGLAGVNEQFF. In nucleotides, the CDR3 is TGTGCCAGCAGGGGACTAGCGGGAGTCAATGAGCAGTTCTTC. V usage is TRBV11-2 and J usage is TRBJ2-1; 14 bases match TRBD2. This CDR3 spans 14 amino acids. The V and J ends lost 6 bases and 6 bases, in that order; junction bases with no gene match: 1. In germline, CDR1 is SGHAT, CDR2 FQNNGV.

Only a few counts were recorded for this clone. The gene calls are TRBV5-6 and TRBJ2-7; 10 nucleotides agree with TRBD1. CDR1 and CDR2 (germline): SGHDT, YYEEEE. V was clipped by 4 bases and J by 2 bases; unmatched bases: 9. The CDR3 sequence is 16 residues long. CDR3 amino acids: CASSPDGDRGTYEQYF. CDR3 in DNA: TGTGCCAGCAGCCCCGACGGGGACAGGGGCACCTACGAGCAGTACTTC.

CDR3 in DNA: TGCAGCGTTGCGGGCCGGGGACAGGGGGTCTCCGAGCAGTACTTC. It yields the protein CSVAGRGQGVSEQYF. This chain joins TRBV29-1 and TRBJ2-7; 11 nucleotides line up with TRBD1. The length of the CDR3 is 15 residues. From germline, CDR1 is SQVTM and CDR2 ANQGSEA. V gave up 4 bases and J gave up 6 bases; unmatched junction bases: 11.

The chain carries TRBV9 and TRBJ1-2; D is unclear. Between the trimmed V and J ends, which lost 4 bases and 8 bases, there was a span of 9 bases. The CDR3 extends over 11 amino acids. Germline CDR1 reads SGDLS; CDR2 reads YYNGEE. In DNA, the CDR3 is TGTGCCAGCAGCACCCCTGGCGGCTACACCTTC. Translated, it gives CASSTPGGYTF.

The chain recombines TRBV9 with TRBJ2-7; TRBD2 aligns across 9 bases. The junction had 14 bases not matched to a gene; V was cut back by 0 bases and J by 4 bases. There are 18 residues in the CDR3. Looked up from germline, CDR1 is SGDLS and CDR2 is YYNGEE. The CDR3 region is CASSVAPSGTLSVYEQYF. For the CDR3, the DNA is TGTGCCAGCAGCGTAGCTCCTAGCGGGACCCTTAGCGTTTACGAGCAGTACTTC. Drawing the rest from reference TRBV9 and TRBJ2-7, the complete variable domain is DSGVTQTPKHLITATGQRVTLRCSPRSGDLSVYWYQQSLDQGLQFLIQYYNGEERAKGNILERFSAQQFPDLHSELNLSSLELGDSALYFCASSVAPSGTLSVYEQYFGPGTRLTVT.

J is TRBJ1-2 and V is TRBV29-1; a weak D match, TRBD1 (6 bases). V was trimmed by 0 bases and J by 6 bases, leaving 17 bases between them. CDR1 and CDR2 (germline): SQVTM, ANQGSEA. The CDR3 has 15 residues. This chain's CDR3 is CSVEDNLRGGNGYTF. The CDR3 region has the DNA TGCAGCGTTGAAGATAACCTTCGGGGGGGCAATGGCTACACCTTC.

The rearrangement joins TRBV29-1 to TRBJ1-2; 8 nucleotides line up with TRBD1. The CDR3 totals 16 residues. Germline trimming cut 7 bases from V and 6 bases from J; bases unmatched to any gene: 19. Germline V gene lookup returns CDR1 SQVTM and CDR2 ANQGSEA. CDR3 region: CSGHRFPTGQANGYTF. CDR3 in DNA: TGCAGCGGCCACAGGTTTCCCACGGGACAGGCCAATGGCTACACCTTC.

The genes are TRBV19 and TRBJ1-2, with 7 bases identical to TRBD1. CDR3 length equals 14 residues. J gave up 4 bases and V 6 bases, and 8 bases lay outside the gene matches. Germline assignment: CDR1 LNHDA and CDR2 SQIVND (reference sequence). CDR3 residues: CASRRRAGGYGYTF. CDR3 nucleotide sequence: TGTGCCAGTAGACGGAGGGCAGGGGGCTATGGCTACACCTTC.

This clone was counted only a few times. This sample includes further DNA sequences coding for the same CDR3. The chain combines TRBV7-3 with TRBJ2-5; D gene ambiguous. The length of the CDR3 is 14 residues. The V end lost 0 bases, the J end lost 2 bases, and 7 bases lay between the germline ends. CDR1 and CDR2 from the germline V gene are SGHTA and FQGTGA. CDR3: CASSLTSGQETQYF. The CDR3 DNA reads TGTGCCAGCAGCTTAACCTCAGGTCAAGAGACCCAGTACTTC.

CDR3 amino acids: CSVGSHTYEQYF. In DNA, the CDR3 is TGCAGCGTTGGAAGTCACACCTACGAGCAGTACTTC. This chain connects TRBV29-1 to TRBJ2-7; no definite D call. Germline CDR1 and CDR2: SQVTM and ANQGSEA. Trimming took 4 bases from V and 2 from J, leaving 9 bases between them. The CDR3 has 12 amino acids.

This clone was picked up one time. V usage is TRBV27 and J usage is TRBJ1-2; a weak D match, TRBD1 (5 bases). In germline, CDR1 is MNHEY, CDR2 SMNVEV (reference sequence). Trimming shortened V by 1 base and J by 3 bases, and 6 bases separated the two germline ends. This CDR3 is built from 13 residues. DNA for the CDR3: TGTGCCAGCAGTTTATGGGGGGACTATGGCTACACCTTC. Translation: CASSLWGDYGYTF.

This chain links TRBV9 with TRBJ2-1; 11 bases are shared with TRBD2. Germline V gene data show CDR1 as SGDLS and CDR2 as YYNGEE. V lost 5 bases to trimming and J lost 4 bases; unmatched junction nucleotides: 5. This CDR3 has 15 residues. The CDR3 DNA is TGTGCCAGCAGGCAACTAGCGGGAGATTACAATGAGCAGTTCTTC. Translation: CASRQLAGDYNEQFF.

This clone appeared a few times. The chain combines TRBV25-1 with TRBJ1-4; possible D gene TRBD1, 6 bases. This CDR3 is built from 15 residues. Germline lookup yields CDR1 MGHDK and CDR2 SYGVNS. V gave up 5 bases and J gave up 7 bases, with 17 bases separating them. CDR3 region: CASSLPGGRGEKLFF. CDR3 sequence (DNA): TGTGCCAGCAGTCTCCCGGGGGGCAGAGGTGAAAAACTGTTTTTT.

The J gene is TRBJ1-1, the V gene TRBV27; 7 nucleotides match TRBD1. The CDR3 loop spans 13 amino acids. Germline CDR1 is MNHEY and CDR2 is SMNVEV (reference sequence). V shed 2 bases and J 5 bases; nucleotides not matched to a gene: 2. The CDR3 sequence is CASSLTGQTEAFF. CDR3 nucleotides: TGTGCCAGCAGTTTAACGGGACAGACTGAAGCTTTCTTT.

The rearrangement uses TRBV5-1 and TRBJ2-1, with 11 positions matching TRBD2. Germline V gene data show CDR1 as SGHRS and CDR2 as YFSETQ. This CDR3 has 13 amino acids. The J segment lost 9 bases and the V segment lost 2 bases, leaving 1 base of the junction unmatched. CDR3 sequence (DNA): TGCGCCAGCAGCTTAACTAGCGGGGGTGAGCAGTTCTTC. This translates into CASSLTSGGEQFF.

This clone was counted between two and nine times. The CDR3: CASSLDLGGSYNEQFF. CDR3 sequence (DNA): TGTGCCAGCAGCTTAGATTTGGGGGGGTCCTACAATGAGCAGTTCTTC. The V gene is TRBV11-2, the J gene TRBJ2-1; 7 positions match TRBD2. V trimming: 0 bases; J trimming: 1 base; junction bases outside the gene matches: 3. This CDR3 is built from 16 residues. From germline, CDR1 is SGHAT and CDR2 FQNNGV.

The chain is built from TRBV7-3 and TRBJ2-5, with D possibly TRBD1 on 6 matching bases. The CDR3 length is 14 residues. CDR1 is SGHTA and CDR2 is FQGTGA in the germline V gene. V was clipped by 5 bases and J by 5 bases, with 15 bases between them. CDR3 protein: CASSPQGFGETQYF. CDR3 in DNA: TGTGCCAGCAGCCCTCAGGGGTTTGGGGAGACCCAGTACTTC.

This clone was seen more than once but under ten times. J is TRBJ2-7 and V is TRBV7-9; a possible D gene is TRBD1 (7 bases). The germline CDR1 and CDR2 sequences are SEHNR and FQNEAQ (reference sequence). The CDR3 runs to 13 residues. V lost 5 bases to trimming and J lost 4 bases, with 12 bases between them. This CDR3 is CASSRGTVYEQYF. The CDR3 bases are TGTGCCAGCAGCCGCGGGACAGTTTACGAGCAGTACTTC.

The rearrangement joins TRBV5-1 to TRBJ1-1; 7 bases agree with TRBD1. The CDR3 is 14 residues long. V lost 4 bases, J lost 8 bases, and 11 bases stayed unmatched. CDR1 SGHRS and CDR2 YFSETQ come from the germline V gene. CDR3 in DNA: TGCGCCAGCAGCACGGGGAGCTTGACAGGGGAAGCTTTCTTT. The encoded protein is CASSTGSLTGEAFF.